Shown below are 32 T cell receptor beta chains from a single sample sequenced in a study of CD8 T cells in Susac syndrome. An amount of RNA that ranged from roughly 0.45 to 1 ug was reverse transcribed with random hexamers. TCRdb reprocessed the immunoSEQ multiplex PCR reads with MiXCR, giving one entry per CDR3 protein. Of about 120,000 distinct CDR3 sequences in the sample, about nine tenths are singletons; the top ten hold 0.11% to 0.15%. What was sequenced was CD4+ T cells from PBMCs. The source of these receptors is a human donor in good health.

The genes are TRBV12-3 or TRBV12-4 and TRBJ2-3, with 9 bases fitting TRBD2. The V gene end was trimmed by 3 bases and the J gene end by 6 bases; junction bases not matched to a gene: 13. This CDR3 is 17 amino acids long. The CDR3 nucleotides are TGTGCCAGCAGTTTTGGGGTAGCGGGAGTAGTGGCCGATACGCAGTATTTT. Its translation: CASSFGVAGVVADTQYF.

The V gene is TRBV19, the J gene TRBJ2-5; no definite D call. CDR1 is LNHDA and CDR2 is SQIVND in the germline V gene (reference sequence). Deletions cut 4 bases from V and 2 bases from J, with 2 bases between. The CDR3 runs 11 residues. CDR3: CASSTQETQYF. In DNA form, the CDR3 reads TGTGCCAGTAGTACACAAGAGACCCAGTACTTC.

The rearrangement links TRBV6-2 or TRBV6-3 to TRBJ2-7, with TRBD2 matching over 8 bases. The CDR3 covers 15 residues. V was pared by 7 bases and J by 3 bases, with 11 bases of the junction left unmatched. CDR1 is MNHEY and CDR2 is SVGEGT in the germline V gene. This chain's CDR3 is CASTTGGGNYYEQYF. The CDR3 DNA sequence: TGTGCCAGCACAACCGGCGGGGGGAATTACTACGAGCAGTACTTC.

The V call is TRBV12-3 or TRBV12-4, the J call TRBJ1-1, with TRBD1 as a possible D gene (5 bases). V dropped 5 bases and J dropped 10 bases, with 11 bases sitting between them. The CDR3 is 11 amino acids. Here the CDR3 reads CASSQGRGAFF. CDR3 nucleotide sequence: TGTGCCAGCAGTCAGGGACGCGGAGCTTTCTTT.

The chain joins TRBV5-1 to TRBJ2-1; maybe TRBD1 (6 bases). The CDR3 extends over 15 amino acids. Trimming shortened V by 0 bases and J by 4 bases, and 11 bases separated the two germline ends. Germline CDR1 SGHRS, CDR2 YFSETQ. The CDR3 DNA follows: TGCGCCAGCAGCTTGGCACAGGGACCTTACAATGAGCAGTTCTTC. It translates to CASSLAQGPYNEQFF. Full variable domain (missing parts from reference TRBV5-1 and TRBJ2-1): KAGVTQTPRYLIKTRGQQVTLSCSPISGHRSVSWYQQTPGQGLQFLFEYFSETQRNKGNFPGRFSGRQFSNSRSEMNVSTLELGDSALYLCASSLAQGPYNEQFFGPGTRLTVL.

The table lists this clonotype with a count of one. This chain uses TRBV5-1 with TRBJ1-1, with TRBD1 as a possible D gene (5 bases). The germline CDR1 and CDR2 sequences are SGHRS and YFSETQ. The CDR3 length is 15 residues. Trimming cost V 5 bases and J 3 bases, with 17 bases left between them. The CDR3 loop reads CASRGGWAVDTEAFF. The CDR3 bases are TGCGCCAGCAGGGGGGGATGGGCCGTGGACACTGAAGCTTTCTTT.

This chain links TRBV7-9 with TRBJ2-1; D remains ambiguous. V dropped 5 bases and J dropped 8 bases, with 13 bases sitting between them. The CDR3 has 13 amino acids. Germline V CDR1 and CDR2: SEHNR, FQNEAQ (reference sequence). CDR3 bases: TGTGCCAGCAGCCCTCGGGTGTACGATGAGCAGTTCTTC. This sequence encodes CASSPRVYDEQFF.

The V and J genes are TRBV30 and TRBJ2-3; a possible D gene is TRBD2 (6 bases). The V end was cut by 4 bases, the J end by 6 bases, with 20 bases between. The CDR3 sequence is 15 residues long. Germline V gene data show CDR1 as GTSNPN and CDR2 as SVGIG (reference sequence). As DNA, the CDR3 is TGTGCCTGGACTCAGGTGGCTAGGGCGGGGGATACGCAGTATTTT. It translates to CAWTQVARAGDTQYF. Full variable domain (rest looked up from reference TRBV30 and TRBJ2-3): SQTIHQWPATLVQPVGSPLSLECTVEGTSNPNLYWYRQAAGRGLQLLFYSVGIGQISSEVPQNLSASRPQDRQFILSSKKLLLSDSGFYLCAWTQVARAGDTQYFGPGTRLTVL.

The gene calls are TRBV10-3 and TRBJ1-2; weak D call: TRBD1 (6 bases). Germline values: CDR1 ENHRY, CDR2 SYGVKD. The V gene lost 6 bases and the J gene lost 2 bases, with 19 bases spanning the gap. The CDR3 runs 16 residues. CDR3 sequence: CAIRETGSEVNYGYTF. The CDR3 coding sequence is TGTGCCATCAGGGAAACAGGGAGTGAAGTGAACTATGGCTACACCTTC.

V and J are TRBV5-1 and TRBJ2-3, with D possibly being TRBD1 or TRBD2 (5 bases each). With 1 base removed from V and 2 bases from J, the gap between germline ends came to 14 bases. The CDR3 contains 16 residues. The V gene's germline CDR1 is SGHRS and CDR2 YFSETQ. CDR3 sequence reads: CASSLYSGTITDTQYF. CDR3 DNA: TGCGCCAGCAGCTTGTACTCCGGGACGATCACAGATACGCAGTATTTT. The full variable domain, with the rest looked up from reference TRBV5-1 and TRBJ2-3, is KAGVTQTPRYLIKTRGQQVTLSCSPISGHRSVSWYQQTPGQGLQFLFEYFSETQRNKGNFPGRFSGRQFSNSRSEMNVSTLELGDSALYLCASSLYSGTITDTQYFGPGTRLTVL.

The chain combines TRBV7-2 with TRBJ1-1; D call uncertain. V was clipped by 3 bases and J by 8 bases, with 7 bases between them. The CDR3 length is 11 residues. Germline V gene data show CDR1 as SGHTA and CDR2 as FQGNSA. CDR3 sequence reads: CASSFITEAFF. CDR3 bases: TGTGCCAGCAGCTTTATTACCGAAGCTTTCTTT.

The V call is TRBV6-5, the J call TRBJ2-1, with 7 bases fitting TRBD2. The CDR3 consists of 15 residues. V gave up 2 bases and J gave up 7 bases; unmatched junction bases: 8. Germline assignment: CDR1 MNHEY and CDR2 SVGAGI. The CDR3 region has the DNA TGTGCCAGCAGTTACGAGGGGAGGGACGGAAATGAGCAGTTCTTC. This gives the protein CASSYEGRDGNEQFF.

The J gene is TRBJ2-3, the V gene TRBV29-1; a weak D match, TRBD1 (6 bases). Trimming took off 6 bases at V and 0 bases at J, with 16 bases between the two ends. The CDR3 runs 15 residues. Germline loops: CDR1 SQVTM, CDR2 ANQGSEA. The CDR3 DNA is TGCAGCGTCCGTGACAGGATCACGAGCACAGATACGCAGTATTTT. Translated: CSVRDRITSTDTQYF.

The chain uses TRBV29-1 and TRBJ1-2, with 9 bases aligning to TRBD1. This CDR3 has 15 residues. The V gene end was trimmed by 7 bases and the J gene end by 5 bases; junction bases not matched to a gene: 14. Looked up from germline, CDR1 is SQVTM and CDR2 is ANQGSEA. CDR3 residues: CSGAGTGRDGYGYTF. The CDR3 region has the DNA TGCAGCGGAGCCGGGACAGGGAGAGACGGGTATGGCTACACCTTC.

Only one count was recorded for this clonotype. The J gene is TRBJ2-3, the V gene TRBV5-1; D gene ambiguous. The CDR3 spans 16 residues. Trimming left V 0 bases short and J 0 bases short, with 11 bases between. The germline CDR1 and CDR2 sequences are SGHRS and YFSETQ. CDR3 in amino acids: CASSLEAASSTDTQYF. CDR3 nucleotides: TGCGCCAGCAGCTTGGAGGCGGCATCTAGCACAGATACGCAGTATTTT.

The CDR3 loop reads CASSSDRGETQYF. As DNA, the CDR3 is TGTGCCAGCAGTTCGGACAGGGGAGAGACCCAGTACTTC. The chain links TRBV11-2 to TRBJ2-5, with 9 nucleotides matching TRBD1. The CDR3 spans 13 residues. V trimming: 6 bases; J trimming: 4 bases; junction bases outside the gene matches: 3. Germline-derived CDR1 and CDR2 are SGHAT and FQNNGV.

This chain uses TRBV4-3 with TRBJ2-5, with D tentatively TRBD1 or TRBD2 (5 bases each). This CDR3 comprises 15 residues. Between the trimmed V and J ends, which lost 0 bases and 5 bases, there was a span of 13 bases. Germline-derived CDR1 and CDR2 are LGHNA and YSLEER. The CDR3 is CASSQDRGRAETQYF. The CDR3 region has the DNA TGCGCCAGCAGCCAAGATCGGGGCAGGGCGGAGACCCAGTACTTC.

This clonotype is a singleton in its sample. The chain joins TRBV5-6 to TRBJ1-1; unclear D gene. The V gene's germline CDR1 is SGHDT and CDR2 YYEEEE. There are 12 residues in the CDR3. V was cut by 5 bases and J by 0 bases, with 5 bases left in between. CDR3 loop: CASSVLNTEAFF. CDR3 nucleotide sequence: TGTGCCAGCAGTGTGCTGAACACTGAAGCTTTCTTT.

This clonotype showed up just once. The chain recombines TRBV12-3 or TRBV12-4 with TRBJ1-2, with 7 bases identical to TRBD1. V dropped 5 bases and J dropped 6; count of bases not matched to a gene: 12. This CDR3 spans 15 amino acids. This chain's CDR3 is CASSPGGRGGHGYTF. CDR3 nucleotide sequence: TGTGCCAGCAGTCCAGGGGGACGCGGAGGCCATGGCTACACCTTC.

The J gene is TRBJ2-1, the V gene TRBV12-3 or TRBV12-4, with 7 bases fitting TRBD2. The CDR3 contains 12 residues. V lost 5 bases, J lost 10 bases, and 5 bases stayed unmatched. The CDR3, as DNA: TGTGCCAGCAGTAGTCCGGGACTAGAGCAGTTCTTC. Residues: CASSSPGLEQFF.

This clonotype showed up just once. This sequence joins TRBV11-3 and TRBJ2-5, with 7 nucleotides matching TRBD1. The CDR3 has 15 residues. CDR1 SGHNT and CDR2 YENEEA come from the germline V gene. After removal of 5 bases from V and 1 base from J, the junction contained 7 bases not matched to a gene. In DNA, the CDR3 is TGTGCCAGCAGCCCACGGGACAGCACCCAAGAGACCCAGTACTTC. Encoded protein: CASSPRDSTQETQYF.

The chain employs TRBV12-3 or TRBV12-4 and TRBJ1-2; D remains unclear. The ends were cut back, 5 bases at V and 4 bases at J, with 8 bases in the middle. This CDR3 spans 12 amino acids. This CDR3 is CASSPGGYGYTF. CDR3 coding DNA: TGTGCCAGCAGTCCGGGTGGCTATGGCTACACCTTC.

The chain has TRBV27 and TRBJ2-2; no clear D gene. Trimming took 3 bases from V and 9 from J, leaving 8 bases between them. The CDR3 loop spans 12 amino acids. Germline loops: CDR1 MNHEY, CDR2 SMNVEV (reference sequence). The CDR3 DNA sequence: TGTGCCAGCAGTTTGAAGGGCTGGGAGCTGTTTTTT. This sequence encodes CASSLKGWELFF.

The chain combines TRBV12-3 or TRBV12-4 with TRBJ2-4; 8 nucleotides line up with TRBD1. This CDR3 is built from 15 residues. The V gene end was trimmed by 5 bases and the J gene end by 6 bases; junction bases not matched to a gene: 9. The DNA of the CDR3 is TGTGCCAGCAGTAAAGCGCAGGGGGCGGGAAACATTCAGTACTTC. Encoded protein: CASSKAQGAGNIQYF.

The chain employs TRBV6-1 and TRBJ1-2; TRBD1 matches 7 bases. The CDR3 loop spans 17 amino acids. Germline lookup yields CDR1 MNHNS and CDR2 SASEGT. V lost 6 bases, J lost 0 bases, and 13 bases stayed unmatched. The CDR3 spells CASSQGQTSGANYGYTF. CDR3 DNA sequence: TGTGCCAGCAGCCAGGGACAGACCTCCGGTGCTAACTATGGCTACACCTTC.

The CDR3 DNA reads as TGTGCCTGGAGTAACAAGGGCACCTACAATGAGCAGTTCTTC. It codes for CAWSNKGTYNEQFF. V gene TRBV30 combines with J gene TRBJ2-1; D is unresolved. This CDR3 region has 14 residues. The V gene lost 2 bases and the J gene lost 2 bases, with 10 bases spanning the gap. Germline V lookup: CDR1 GTSNPN, CDR2 SVGIG (reference sequence).

The CDR3 is CASSPPWDAFSYEQYF. The CDR3 DNA follows: TGTGCCAGCTCACCACCTTGGGACGCTTTCTCCTACGAGCAGTACTTC. The chain carries TRBV18 and TRBJ2-7; D possibly matches TRBD1 or TRBD2 (5 bases each). The CDR3 spans 16 residues. V dropped 0 bases and J dropped 0 bases, with 12 bases sitting between them. Germline V lookup: CDR1 KGHSH, CDR2 LQKENI.

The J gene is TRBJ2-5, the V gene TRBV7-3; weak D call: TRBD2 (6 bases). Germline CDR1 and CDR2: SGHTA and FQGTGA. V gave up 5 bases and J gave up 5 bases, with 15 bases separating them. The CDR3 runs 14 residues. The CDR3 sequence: CASSAGLPGETQYF. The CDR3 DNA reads TGTGCCAGCAGCGCGGGACTGCCGGGGGAGACCCAGTACTTC.

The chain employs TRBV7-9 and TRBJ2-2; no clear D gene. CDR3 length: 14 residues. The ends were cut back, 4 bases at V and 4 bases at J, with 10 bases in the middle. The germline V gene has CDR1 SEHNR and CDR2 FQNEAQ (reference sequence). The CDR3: CASSSQLGTGELFF. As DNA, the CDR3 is TGTGCCAGCAGCTCTCAGCTAGGCACCGGGGAGCTGTTTTTT.

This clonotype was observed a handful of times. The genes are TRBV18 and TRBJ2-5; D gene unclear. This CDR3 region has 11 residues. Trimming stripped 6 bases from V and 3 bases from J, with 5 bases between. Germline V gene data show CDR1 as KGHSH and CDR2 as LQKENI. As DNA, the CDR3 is TGTGCCAGCTCCGCTGAAGAGACCCAGTACTTC. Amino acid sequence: CASSAEETQYF.

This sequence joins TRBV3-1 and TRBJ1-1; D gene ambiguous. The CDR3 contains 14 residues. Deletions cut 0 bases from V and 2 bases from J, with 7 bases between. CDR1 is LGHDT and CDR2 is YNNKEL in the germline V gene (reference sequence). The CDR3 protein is CASSQDSFNTEAFF. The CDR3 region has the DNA TGTGCCAGCAGCCAAGATTCGTTTAACACTGAAGCTTTCTTT.

The CDR3 sequence: CASSFRIEQYF. The CDR3 nucleotides read TGTGCCAGCAGTTTTAGGATAGAGCAGTACTTC. V and J are TRBV12-3 or TRBV12-4 and TRBJ2-7, with D hard to call. V lost 3 bases and J lost 7, with 7 bases in between. This CDR3 contains 11 residues.